This is a list of T cell receptor beta chains from one sample in a study of T cells in Graves' hyperthyroidism and ophthalmopathy. TCRdb re-called the multiplex PCR reads through MiXCR, storing one row per CDR3 protein. Here the sample spans roughly 100,000 distinct CDR3 sequences, roughly 39% being singletons. Sample: peripheral blood or thyroid tissue (not recorded which). Receptors originate from a woman aged 25 to 45 with Graves' hyperthyroidism. CDR3s leave out the opening cysteine and the closing phenylalanine or tryptophan. D genes are given only for firm matches. Clone size, where shown, is once, few, many, or a class for clones that have expanded.

V gene: TRBV10-3; clone size: many; D gene: NA; CDR3 protein: AISEEVAQHYGYT
V gene: TRBV7-8; clone size: many; D gene: TRBD1; CDR3 protein: ASSLGQGIGNQPQH
V gene: TRBV10-2; clone size: many; D gene: NA; CDR3 protein: ASSEVTVGETQY
V gene: TRBV12-3/TRBV12-4; clone size: many; D gene: NA; CDR3 protein: ASSLGAKLF
V gene: TRBV3-1; clone size: many; D gene: NA; CDR3 protein: ASSPRLLWAYGYT
V gene: TRBV7-3; clone size: NA; D gene: TRBD1; CDR3 protein: ASTRQGGGYT
V gene: TRBV2; clone size: few; D gene: NA; CDR3 protein: ASVQGMRDTEAF
V gene: TRBV24-1; clone size: NA; D gene: TRBD2; CDR3 protein: ATSDRLAGPGELF
V gene: TRBV2; clone size: many; D gene: TRBD1; CDR3 protein: ASSATGLGYEQY
V gene: TRBV5-6; clone size: many; D gene: NA; CDR3 protein: SSSLTNTEAF
V gene: TRBV5-1; clone size: many; D gene: NA; CDR3 protein: ASSHGGTSTDTQY
V gene: TRBV2; clone size: many; D gene: TRBD2; CDR3 protein: ASSEALLAGDPYEQY
V gene: TRBV2; clone size: NA; D gene: TRBD1; CDR3 protein: ASRGGGSGYT
V gene: TRBV9; clone size: NA; D gene: NA; CDR3 protein: ASSPQGWTEAF
V gene: TRBV7-7; clone size: NA; D gene: TRBD1; CDR3 protein: ASSQGDSGNTIY
V gene: TRBV15; clone size: few; D gene: TRBD1; CDR3 protein: ATSRPGTDSSPLH
V gene: TRBV19; clone size: NA; D gene: TRBD1; CDR3 protein: AGKDTGVNQPQH
V gene: TRBV6-5; clone size: many; D gene: NA; CDR3 protein: ASRPGTYNTGELF
V gene: TRBV29-1; clone size: few; D gene: NA; CDR3 protein: SVERAGDEKLF
V gene: TRBV6-6; clone size: many; D gene: NA; CDR3 protein: ASSYGGIEKLF